Listed below are T cell receptor beta chains from one sample, sequenced in a study of blood T cell repertoires in COVID-19. The repertoire was sequenced with immunoSEQ multiplex PCR; TCRdb's copy has only in-frame clones and lacks some. The sample includes about 170,000 clones, around four fifths of them seen just once. The sequencing sample was made of peripheral blood. The receptor set was obtained from a woman at least 80 years old with COVID-19, enrolled during active disease. Each CDR3 is given with its conserved first and last residue. The D gene is left open where the match is weak. Clone size is stated in some rows and not others, as once, few, many or a class when expanded.

cdr3_nt: TGTGCCAGCAGCTTGGGATCACTAGCGGTCAATGAGCAGTTCTTC
cdr3_aa: CASSLGSLAVNEQFF
j_call: TRBJ2-1
v_call: TRBV7-2
d_call: TRBD2
clone_size: NA

cdr3_nt: TGTGCCAGCAGTTTATACTCTAACACCGGGGAGCTGTTTTTT
cdr3_aa: CASSLYSNTGELFF
j_call: TRBJ2-2
v_call: TRBV28
d_call: NA
clone_size: NA

cdr3_nt: TGTGCCAGCAGTCTCCTTCCTCGAGATACGCAGTATTTT
cdr3_aa: CASSLLPRDTQYF
j_call: TRBJ2-3
v_call: TRBV6-5
d_call: NA
clone_size: once

cdr3_nt: TGTGCCATCAGGGGACTAGCGGGGGCCTATGAGCAGTTCTTC
cdr3_aa: CAIRGLAGAYEQFF
j_call: TRBJ2-1
v_call: TRBV10-3
d_call: TRBD2
clone_size: NA

cdr3_nt: TGTGCCAGTAGTTCCACATCCCTTATTCCCTCCTACGAGCAGTACTTC
cdr3_aa: CASSSTSLIPSYEQYF
j_call: TRBJ2-7
v_call: TRBV19
d_call: NA
clone_size: NA

cdr3_nt: TGCGCCAGCAGCTTGGAGGGCGGGAGGGCGCGTGATACGCAGTATTTT
cdr3_aa: CASSLEGGRARDTQYF
j_call: TRBJ2-3
v_call: TRBV5-1
d_call: TRBD2
clone_size: once

cdr3_nt: TGTGCCAGCAGTCCTTCTAGCGGGGGGGTGAAGACCCAGTACTTC
cdr3_aa: CASSPSSGGVKTQYF
j_call: TRBJ2-5
v_call: TRBV2
d_call: TRBD2
clone_size: NA

cdr3_nt: TGCGCCAGCAGCTTGGGGTCCGGAGGTAGAGGCACCGGGGAGCTGTTTTTT
cdr3_aa: CASSLGSGGRGTGELFF
j_call: TRBJ2-2
v_call: TRBV5-1
d_call: NA
clone_size: NA

cdr3_nt: TGTGCCAGCCAGCTACTAGCGGTAGAAGAGACCCAGTACTTC
cdr3_aa: CASQLLAVEETQYF
j_call: TRBJ2-5
v_call: TRBV2
d_call: TRBD2
clone_size: NA

cdr3_nt: TGTGCCAGCAGCCTGGAGGGAAGGGACAGGGGAAAACTGTTTTTT
cdr3_aa: CASSLEGRDRGKLFF
j_call: TRBJ1-4
v_call: TRBV3-1/TRBV3-2
d_call: TRBD1
clone_size: NA

cdr3_nt: TGTGCCAGCAGCCAAGGACAGGGGGCGTTCTACGAGCAGTACTTC
cdr3_aa: CASSQGQGAFYEQYF
j_call: TRBJ2-7
v_call: TRBV4-2
d_call: TRBD1
clone_size: once

cdr3_nt: TGTGCCAGTACGCTGGCGGGGGAGCAGTTCTTC
cdr3_aa: CASTLAGEQFF
j_call: TRBJ2-1
v_call: TRBV19
d_call: NA
clone_size: NA

cdr3_nt: TGTGCCAGCAGTTTGTGGCGGGGGGTTGAGCAGTTCTTC
cdr3_aa: CASSLWRGVEQFF
j_call: TRBJ2-1
v_call: TRBV12-3/TRBV12-4
d_call: TRBD2
clone_size: NA

cdr3_nt: TGTGCCAGTACCCCAAGACCGGACAGCACCCCCAATCAGCCCCAGCATTTT
cdr3_aa: CASTPRPDSTPNQPQHF
j_call: TRBJ1-5
v_call: TRBV19
d_call: NA
clone_size: NA

cdr3_nt: TGTGCCAGCAGTTCTTCAGGGCAGGGGGCATTTGCTTTCTTT
cdr3_aa: CASSSSGQGAFAFF
j_call: TRBJ1-1
v_call: TRBV7-9
d_call: TRBD1
clone_size: NA

cdr3_nt: TGCGCCAGCAGCTTCTTACAGGGAAGGTACACTGAAGCTTTCTTT
cdr3_aa: CASSFLQGRYTEAFF
j_call: TRBJ1-1
v_call: TRBV5-1
d_call: NA
clone_size: NA

cdr3_nt: TGCGCCAGCAGCCCATTTGGGGCAGGGGGCGACTATGGCTACACCTTC
cdr3_aa: CASSPFGAGGDYGYTF
j_call: TRBJ1-2
v_call: TRBV4-1
d_call: TRBD1
clone_size: NA

cdr3_nt: TGTGCCAGCTCACGGTCAGGGGGCGCGGGCACTGAAGCTTTCTTT
cdr3_aa: CASSRSGGAGTEAFF
j_call: TRBJ1-1
v_call: TRBV18
d_call: TRBD1
clone_size: NA

cdr3_nt: TGTGCCAGCAGTTTAGGGGGGTTGGAGACCCAGTACTTC
cdr3_aa: CASSLGGLETQYF
j_call: TRBJ2-5
v_call: TRBV28
d_call: NA
clone_size: NA

cdr3_nt: TGTGCCACCAGCACGAACAGGGATAACAATGAGCAGTTCTTC
cdr3_aa: CATSTNRDNNEQFF
j_call: TRBJ2-1
v_call: TRBV15
d_call: NA
clone_size: NA

cdr3_nt: TGTGCCAGCAGCCCCCGGCGGGACTCCCAAGAGACCCAGTACTTC
cdr3_aa: CASSPRRDSQETQYF
j_call: TRBJ2-5
v_call: TRBV9
d_call: NA
clone_size: NA

cdr3_nt: TGTGCCAGCAGAGGACAGTCTAACACTGAAGCTTTCTTT
cdr3_aa: CASRGQSNTEAFF
j_call: TRBJ1-1
v_call: TRBV2
d_call: NA
clone_size: once

cdr3_nt: TGTGCCAGTCGGACAGGGGGCGTAGATACGCAGTATTTT
cdr3_aa: CASRTGGVDTQYF
j_call: TRBJ2-3
v_call: TRBV6-5
d_call: TRBD1
clone_size: NA

cdr3_nt: TGTGCCAGCAGTCCTCGACTAGTAGAGACCCAGTACTTC
cdr3_aa: CASSPRLVETQYF
j_call: TRBJ2-5
v_call: TRBV6-5
d_call: NA
clone_size: NA

cdr3_nt: TGTGCCAGCAGCCCCGGGACTAGCGGGGGCACCGGGGAGCTGTTTTTT
cdr3_aa: CASSPGTSGGTGELFF
j_call: TRBJ2-2
v_call: TRBV9
d_call: TRBD2
clone_size: NA

cdr3_nt: TGTGCCAGCAGTGAACTATCTGGGGCCAACGTCCTGACTTTC
cdr3_aa: CASSELSGANVLTF
j_call: TRBJ2-6
v_call: TRBV6-1
d_call: NA
clone_size: NA

cdr3_nt: TGTGCCAGCAGCCCAGGGGTGGTCCATCAGCCCCAGCATTTT
cdr3_aa: CASSPGVVHQPQHF
j_call: TRBJ1-5
v_call: TRBV6-5
d_call: NA
clone_size: NA

cdr3_nt: TGCGCCAGCAGCTCGGACGCCCCAGGGACCGGGGAGCTGTTTTTT
cdr3_aa: CASSSDAPGTGELFF
j_call: TRBJ2-2
v_call: TRBV5-1
d_call: NA
clone_size: NA

cdr3_nt: TGCGCCAGCAGCTCTAGCGGGAGCACAGATACGCAGTATTTT
cdr3_aa: CASSSSGSTDTQYF
j_call: TRBJ2-3
v_call: TRBV5-1
d_call: TRBD2
clone_size: NA

cdr3_nt: TGCGCCAGCAGCCCTAGCGGCAGCTCCTACAATGAGCAGTTCTTC
cdr3_aa: CASSPSGSSYNEQFF
j_call: TRBJ2-1
v_call: TRBV5-1
d_call: TRBD2
clone_size: few

cdr3_nt: TGTGCCAGTAGCGCAGGGGGCCTGGGGAGAACTGAAGCTTTCTTT
cdr3_aa: CASSAGGLGRTEAFF
j_call: TRBJ1-1
v_call: TRBV19
d_call: TRBD1
clone_size: NA

cdr3_nt: TGTGCCAGCGGAAACCCGGGACTCTTCTACGAGCAGTACTTC
cdr3_aa: CASGNPGLFYEQYF
j_call: TRBJ2-7
v_call: TRBV27
d_call: NA
clone_size: NA

cdr3_nt: TGTGCCAGCAGACAGACAAGGACATTGAACACTGAAGCTTTCTTT
cdr3_aa: CASRQTRTLNTEAFF
j_call: TRBJ1-1
v_call: TRBV28
d_call: NA
clone_size: NA